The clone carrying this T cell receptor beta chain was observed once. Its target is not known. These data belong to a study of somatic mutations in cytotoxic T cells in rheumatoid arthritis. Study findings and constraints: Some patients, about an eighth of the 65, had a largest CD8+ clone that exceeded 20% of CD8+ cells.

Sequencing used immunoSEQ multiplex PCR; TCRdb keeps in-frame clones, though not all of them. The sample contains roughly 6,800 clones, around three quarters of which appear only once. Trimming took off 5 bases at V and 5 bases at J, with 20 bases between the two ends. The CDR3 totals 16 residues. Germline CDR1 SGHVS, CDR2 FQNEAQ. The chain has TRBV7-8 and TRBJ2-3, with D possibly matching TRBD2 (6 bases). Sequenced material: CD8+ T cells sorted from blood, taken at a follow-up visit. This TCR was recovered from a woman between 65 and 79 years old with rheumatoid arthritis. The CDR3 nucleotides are TGTGCCAGCAGCATTGGGGCCAAGGGGAGGTTAGATACGCAGTATTTT. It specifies CASSIGAKGRLDTQYF.